This entry lists 7 T cell receptor beta chains sequenced from one sample in a study of cytomegalovirus exposure and HLA in healthy donors. The PCR had 60 Vbeta and 13 Jbeta primers. Using immunoSEQ multiplex PCR, the repertoire was profiled, and TCRdb retains in-frame clones only, with some absent. The sample carries 150,000 to 200,000 clones, around 73% recorded once. Sequencing was performed on PBMCs. The source of these receptors is a man in his fifties or sixties in good health and CMV-seronegative.

The chain links TRBV7-9 to TRBJ2-1, with TRBD1 identical over 8 bases. Per germline, CDR1 SEHNR and CDR2 FQNEAQ (reference sequence). Trimming at V came to 5 bases and at J to 9 bases, leaving 12 bases not matched to a gene. The length of the CDR3 is 15 residues. CDR3 DNA sequence: TGTGCCAGCAGCCACAAACGGCAGGGGGCGCGTGAGCAGTTCTTC. Protein sequence: CASSHKRQGAREQFF.

This clone was seen once. The rearrangement uses TRBV19 and TRBJ2-3, with TRBD2 identical over 9 bases. The V segment lost 3 bases and the J segment 4 bases; nucleotides outside the gene matches: 5. Germline loops: CDR1 LNHDA, CDR2 SQIVND (reference sequence). The CDR3 sequence is 15 residues long. CDR3 bases: TGTGCCAGTAGTATGCGATCTAGCGGGGCAGATACGCAGTATTTT. Amino acid sequence: CASSMRSSGADTQYF.

The chain has TRBV27 and TRBJ2-7; 8 bases align to TRBD1. Germline CDR1 is MNHEY and CDR2 is SMNVEV (reference sequence). The CDR3 is 15 residues long. Trimming removed 2 bases from V and 3 bases from J; junction bases left unmatched: 6. CDR3 region: CASSLRPGGLYEQYF. The CDR3 DNA reads TGTGCCAGCAGTTTAAGGCCAGGGGGCCTCTACGAGCAGTACTTC.

V and J are TRBV6-1 and TRBJ1-1, with D uncertain. Germline V CDR1 and CDR2: MNHNS, SASEGT. V dropped 0 bases and J dropped 3 bases, with 5 bases sitting between them. This CDR3 has 13 amino acids. DNA for the CDR3: TGTGCCAGCAGTGAAGCTCAGGACACTGAAGCTTTCTTT. Amino acids: CASSEAQDTEAFF.

The rearrangement links TRBV19 to TRBJ1-1; the D gene is possibly TRBD1 (6 bases). Trimming took off 5 bases at V and 6 bases at J, with 16 bases between the two ends. Germline lookup yields CDR1 LNHDA and CDR2 SQIVND (reference sequence). This CDR3 spans 14 amino acids. For the CDR3, the DNA is TGTGCCAGTAGTCCGCAGACAGGTTGGGCTGAAGCTTTCTTT. It yields the protein CASSPQTGWAEAFF. Combining the CDR3 with reference TRBV19 and TRBJ1-1 gives the whole variable domain DGGITQSPKYLFRKEGQNVTLSCEQNLNHDAMYWYRQDPGQGLRLIYYSQIVNDFQKGDIAEGYSVSREKKESFPLTVTSAQKNPTAFYLCASSPQTGWAEAFFGQGTRLTVV.

This sequence joins TRBV7-6 and TRBJ2-2; D may be TRBD2 (6 bases). Germline V gene data show CDR1 as SGHVS and CDR2 as FNYEAQ. The CDR3 length is 17 residues. V dropped 1 base and J dropped 1 base, with 13 bases sitting between them. The CDR3 loop is CASSLGVGGLNTGELFF. The CDR3 nucleotides are TGTGCCAGCAGCTTAGGTGTGGGGGGACTGAACACCGGGGAGCTGTTTTTT.

This clone was detected a few times. The chain combines TRBV4-3 with TRBJ2-1; tentative D call: TRBD1 (5 bases). This CDR3 has 13 residues. CDR1 is LGHNA, CDR2 YSLEER, per germline. The germline V and J ends were trimmed by 0 bases and 5 bases, with 5 bases remaining between them. In DNA form, the CDR3 reads TGCGCCAGCAGCCAAGACAGGGACAATGAGCAGTTCTTC. It translates to CASSQDRDNEQFF.